A single sample is the source of the 28 T cell receptor beta chains below, sequenced in a study of beta chain features in type 1 diabetes. The isolated RNA, all of it, was reverse transcribed, so expressed TCRB transcripts were what got sequenced. Sequencing used immunoSEQ multiplex PCR; TCRdb keeps in-frame clones, though not all of them. This table holds around 280,000 clones, around 7.3% found once. The sample taken for sequencing was central memory CD4+ T cells from blood. The source of these receptors is a woman in her late teens or twenties in good health.

Ten or more counts support this clone. The CDR3 DNA reads TGTGCCAGCAGCTTAGGCTATGGTGGCACAGATACGCAGTATTTT. This sequence encodes CASSLGYGGTDTQYF. The gene calls are TRBV7-2 and TRBJ2-3; D is undetermined. With 1 base removed from V and 1 base from J, the gap between germline ends came to 9 bases. This CDR3 contains 15 residues. Germline loops: CDR1 SGHTA, CDR2 FQGNSA.

This clone was observed a handful of times. J is TRBJ1-2 and V is TRBV19, with D perhaps matching TRBD1 (6 bases). This CDR3 contains 13 residues. With 1 base removed from V and 5 bases from J, the gap between germline ends came to 8 bases. Germline CDR1 reads LNHDA; CDR2 reads SQIVND (reference sequence). CDR3 region: CASSIVQGYGYTF. CDR3 nucleotides: TGTGCCAGTAGTATAGTACAGGGATATGGCTACACCTTC.

The chain recombines TRBV5-6 with TRBJ1-4; D perhaps matches TRBD1 (5 bases). Trimming pared 4 bases from V and 4 bases from J, leaving 14 bases between. The CDR3 is 15 amino acids. The germline V gene encodes CDR1 SGHDT and CDR2 YYEEEE. The CDR3 is CASSPSYRINEKLFF. The CDR3 DNA sequence: TGTGCCAGCAGCCCCAGCTACAGGATTAATGAAAAACTGTTTTTT.

This sequence joins TRBV7-9 and TRBJ1-2, with 10 positions matching TRBD1. This CDR3 spans 16 amino acids. In germline, CDR1 is SEHNR, CDR2 FQNEAQ (reference sequence). V shed 4 bases, J shed 8 bases, and the junction held 13 bases outside the gene matches. This chain's CDR3 is CASSSGTGAKSDGYTF. DNA of the CDR3: TGTGCCAGCAGCTCCGGGACAGGGGCGAAATCGGACGGCTACACCTTC. The full variable domain, its missing parts supplied by reference TRBV7-9 and TRBJ1-2, is DTGVSQNPRHKITKRGQNVTFRCDPISEHNRLYWYRQTLGQGPEFLTYFQNEAQLEKSRLLSDRFSAERPKGSFSTLEIQRTEQGDSAMYLCASSSGTGAKSDGYTFGSGTRLTVV.

The chain is built from TRBV9 and TRBJ2-2; 7 nucleotides match TRBD2. Losses at the gene ends were 6 bases for V and 6 bases for J; bases not matched to a gene: 5. Germline CDR1 is SGDLS and CDR2 is YYNGEE. The CDR3 runs to 13 residues. The CDR3 spells CASKRREAGELFF. Written as DNA, the CDR3 is TGTGCCAGCAAAAGACGGGAGGCCGGGGAGCTGTTTTTT.

This clone was counted many times. This rearrangement joins TRBV2 to TRBJ2-7; D ambiguous. CDR1 is SNHLY and CDR2 is FYNNEI in the germline V gene. The CDR3 spans 14 residues. V was shortened by 4 bases and J by 3 bases, with 13 bases between the two germline ends. CDR3 bases: TGTGCCAGCAGTGTTGGGCGGAGAAGCTACGAGCAGTACTTC. Residues: CASSVGRRSYEQYF.

The chain employs TRBV19 and TRBJ2-3; weak D call: TRBD1 (5 bases). This CDR3 is built from 13 residues. Germline CDR1 reads LNHDA; CDR2 reads SQIVND (reference sequence). Trimming cost V 5 bases and J 6 bases, with 12 bases left between them. The CDR3 sequence: CASSSQGWDTQYF. In DNA, the CDR3 is TGTGCCAGTAGTTCTCAGGGTTGGGATACGCAGTATTTT.

The J gene is TRBJ1-1, the V gene TRBV27; D perhaps matches TRBD1 (5 bases). The V and J ends lost 4 bases and 0 bases respectively, with 15 bases between them. This CDR3 is 16 amino acids long. Germline CDR1 reads MNHEY; CDR2 reads SMNVEV (reference sequence). CDR3 protein: CASSSAGGRVNTEAFF. The CDR3, as DNA: TGTGCCAGCAGTTCGGCGGGGGGTAGAGTGAACACTGAAGCTTTCTTT.

The chain combines TRBV6-5 with TRBJ2-3; possibly TRBD2 for D (6 bases). Per the germline V gene, CDR1 is MNHEY and CDR2 is SVGAGI. This CDR3 is built from 12 residues. The ends were cut back, 8 bases at V and 0 bases at J, with 6 bases in the middle. DNA of the CDR3: TGTGCCAGCGGGACTAGCACAGATACGCAGTATTTT. Translating it yields CASGTSTDTQYF.

The rearrangement joins TRBV15 to TRBJ1-2; the match to TRBD1 covers 7 bases. CDR1 and CDR2 (germline): LNHNV, YYDKDF (reference sequence). V shed 3 bases and J 10 bases; nucleotides not matched to a gene: 11. There are 14 residues in the CDR3. The DNA for the CDR3 is TGTGCCACCAGCAGTGGGACAGTAACATTAGACTACACCTTC. Amino acid sequence: CATSSGTVTLDYTF.

The CDR3 DNA follows: TGTGCCAGCAGTCTACGACAGGGGAGCGCTGGAAACACCATATATTTT. It codes for CASSLRQGSAGNTIYF. The V gene is TRBV27, the J gene TRBJ1-3; 8 bases map to TRBD1. This CDR3 is built from 16 residues. Germline trimming cut 5 bases from V and 2 bases from J; bases unmatched to any gene: 8. CDR1 and CDR2 from the germline V gene are MNHEY and SMNVEV (reference sequence).

This clone has ten or more counts. V is TRBV10-3 and J is TRBJ1-4; D uncertain. The CDR3 extends over 13 amino acids. V lost 8 bases and J 5 bases, leaving 12 bases between the germline ends. CDR1 and CDR2 from the germline V gene are ENHRY and SYGVKD. The CDR3 sequence is CAIGLNQNEKLFF. The CDR3 DNA sequence: TGTGCCATCGGACTCAATCAAAATGAAAAACTGTTTTTT.

The chain combines TRBV18 with TRBJ2-6; D is ambiguous. This CDR3 region has 17 residues. The germline gives CDR1 KGHSH, CDR2 LQKENI. Trimming took 6 bases from V and 2 from J, leaving 17 bases between them. The CDR3 spells CASSPRATGAGANVLTF. The CDR3 region has the DNA TGTGCCAGCTCCCCCCGGGCCACCGGAGCTGGGGCCAACGTCCTGACTTTC.

This chain connects TRBV28 to TRBJ1-5; D is possibly TRBD1 (5 bases). The V gene's germline CDR1 is MDHEN and CDR2 SYDVKM. CDR3 length: 15 amino acids. V gave up 6 bases and J gave up 2 bases, with 14 bases separating them. The CDR3 nucleotides are TGTGCCAGCAGATCTTCGGGGGGGGGCAATCAGCCCCAGCATTTT. Amino acids: CASRSSGGGNQPQHF.

This clone was seen only a few times. V gene TRBV18 combines with J gene TRBJ1-1, with 8 bases fitting TRBD1. The CDR3 extends over 15 amino acids. Germline V gene data show CDR1 as KGHSH and CDR2 as LQKENI. Unmatched junction bases numbered 7, after V lost 3 bases and J lost 4 bases. This CDR3 reads CASSPFRDRSTEAFF. CDR3 bases: TGTGCCAGCTCACCGTTCCGGGACAGGAGCACTGAAGCTTTCTTT.

The chain combines TRBV7-2 with TRBJ2-3; D is ambiguous. Germline V gives CDR1 SGHTA, CDR2 FQGNSA. The CDR3 spans 16 residues. V lost 2 bases to trimming and J lost 0 bases, with 12 bases between them. CDR3 sequence: CASSLFGIASTDTQYF. DNA for the CDR3: TGTGCCAGCAGCTTATTTGGGATAGCTAGCACAGATACGCAGTATTTT. The entire variable domain, with the rest obtained from reference TRBV7-2 and TRBJ2-3, is as follows: GAGVSQSPSNKVTEKGKDVELRCDPISGHTALYWYRQSLGQGLEFLIYFQGNSAPDKSGLPSDRFSAERTGGSVSTLTIQRTQQEDSAVYLCASSLFGIASTDTQYFGPGTRLTVL.

This clone has a handful of counts. J is TRBJ1-1 and V is TRBV7-9, with D maybe TRBD1 (5 bases). V gave up 4 bases and J gave up 1 base, with 13 bases separating them. Germline CDR1 and CDR2: SEHNR and FQNEAQ (reference sequence). The CDR3 runs 15 residues. The CDR3 protein is CASSYQGTGNTEAFF. CDR3 nucleotides: TGTGCCAGCAGCTACCAGGGCACAGGGAACACTGAAGCTTTCTTT.

The chain recombines TRBV12-5 with TRBJ2-5; 8 nucleotides line up with TRBD1. Unmatched junction bases numbered 7, after V lost 0 bases and J lost 1 base. This CDR3 has 17 amino acids. CDR1 and CDR2 (germline): LGHNT, FRNRAP. CDR3 nucleotides: TGTGCTAGTGGTTTGGTACTACCAGGGGGCATCCAAGAGACCCAGTACTTC. Translation gives CASGLVLPGGIQETQYF.

The chain is built from TRBV7-2 and TRBJ2-1, with TRBD1 matching over 9 bases. Losses at the gene ends were 5 bases for V and 7 bases for J; bases not matched to a gene: 15. This CDR3 is 17 amino acids long. Per germline, CDR1 SGHTA and CDR2 FQGNSA. This CDR3 is CASSVRISTGGGNEQFF. CDR3 in DNA: TGTGCCAGCAGCGTTCGAATAAGTACAGGGGGCGGGAATGAGCAGTTCTTC.

In this sample, this clone turned up a few times. The CDR3 here is CASSRMTGSTEAFF. In DNA, the CDR3 is TGCGCCAGCAGCCGGATGACAGGGAGCACTGAAGCTTTCTTT. This rearrangement joins TRBV4-3 to TRBJ1-1; TRBD1 matches at 7 bases. J was trimmed by 4 bases and V by 4 bases; bases with no gene match: 6. Germline loops: CDR1 LGHNA, CDR2 YSLEER. The CDR3 runs to 14 residues.

This clone was counted only a few times. V is TRBV7-2 and J is TRBJ2-1; D is possibly TRBD2 (7 bases). Germline lookup yields CDR1 SGHTA and CDR2 FQGNSA. V dropped 5 bases and J dropped 4 bases, with 15 bases sitting between them. This CDR3 comprises 15 residues. The CDR3 DNA is TGTGCCAGCAGCCTATGGAGGGGGGGTTACAATGAGCAGTTCTTC. Its translation is CASSLWRGGYNEQFF.

This clone occurred a few times. The rearrangement uses TRBV29-1 and TRBJ2-7, with D maybe TRBD1 (6 bases). CDR3 length equals 11 residues. The germline gives CDR1 SQVTM, CDR2 ANQGSEA. The V and J ends lost 5 bases and 5 bases respectively, with 10 bases between them. For the CDR3, the DNA is TGCAGCGTTTCCAGGGGAAACGAGCAGTACGTC. Protein product: CSVSRGNEQYV.

The genes are TRBV5-1 and TRBJ1-2; TRBD1 matches at 9 bases. CDR3 length: 15 amino acids. The V gene end was trimmed by 2 bases and the J gene end by 3 bases; junction bases not matched to a gene: 5. The germline gives CDR1 SGHRS, CDR2 YFSETQ. This CDR3 is CASSLMTGGDYGYTF. CDR3 coding DNA: TGCGCCAGCAGCTTAATGACAGGGGGAGACTATGGCTACACCTTC.

This clone was picked up a small number of times. This chain connects TRBV6-6 to TRBJ2-1, with D possibly TRBD2 on 5 matching bases. V lost 2 bases and J lost 4, with 15 bases in between. In germline, CDR1 is MNHNY, CDR2 SVGAGI (reference sequence). The CDR3 runs to 16 residues. The chain's CDR3 is CASSYGGFIPYNEQFF. The CDR3, as DNA: TGTGCCAGCAGTTACGGCGGGTTCATTCCTTACAATGAGCAGTTCTTC.

There are a few counts of this clone. V usage is TRBV7-9 and J usage is TRBJ2-5; unclear D gene. Germline assignment: CDR1 SEHNR and CDR2 FQNEAQ (reference sequence). This CDR3 is built from 14 residues. V lost 7 bases and J lost 2, with 14 bases in between. DNA for the CDR3: TGTGCCAGCACCCCAGGCGGCTCTCAAGAGACCCAGTACTTC. It is translated as CASTPGGSQETQYF.

This clone was picked up a small number of times. This specimen includes other DNA sequences encoding the same CDR3. The chain recombines TRBV15 with TRBJ2-6; no clear D gene. CDR1 is LNHNV, CDR2 YYDKDF, per germline (reference sequence). With 0 bases removed from V and 2 bases from J, the gap between germline ends came to 8 bases. The CDR3 is 16 residues long. The CDR3 is CATSRDVGPGANVLTF. The CDR3 region has the DNA TGTGCCACCAGCAGAGATGTAGGGCCTGGGGCCAACGTCCTGACTTTC. Full variable domain (remainder filled in from reference TRBV15 and TRBJ2-6): DAMVIQNPRYQVTQFGKPVTLSCSQTLNHNVMYWYQQKSSQAPKLLFHYYDKDFNNEADTPDNFQSRRPNTSFCFLDIRSPGLGDTAMYLCATSRDVGPGANVLTFGAGSRLTVL.

There are a few counts of this clone. The gene calls are TRBV7-9 and TRBJ2-1; 14 nucleotides line up with TRBD2. Germline V gene lookup returns CDR1 SEHNR and CDR2 FQNEAQ (reference sequence). This CDR3 has 16 residues. V gave up 4 bases and J gave up 8 bases; unmatched junction bases: 7. CDR3 in DNA: TGTGCCAGCAGCTCAGGACTAGCGGGAGGTCATGATGAGCAGTTCTTC. This encodes CASSSGLAGGHDEQFF.

This clone was detected many times. The junction and the germline gene differ at one end; a read error may be behind it. J is TRBJ2-1 and V is TRBV14, with a possible D match to TRBD2 (6 bases). The germline V gene encodes CDR1 SGHDN and CDR2 FVKESK. CDR3 length: 12 amino acids. The CDR3: CASSALGGRPLF. The CDR3 coding sequence is TGTGCCAGCAGCGCCCTCGGGGGTCGGCCTCTCTTC.